Listed below are T cell receptor beta chains from one sample, sequenced in a study of metastatic and nonmetastatic thyroid tumors. MiXCR reprocessed the PCR reads for TCRdb. The data contain around 41,000 clones, less than 3.5% of them singletons. Sample: blood. These receptors all come from a female donor with papillary thyroid cancer or a benign thyroid nodule (not recorded which). Some clones in this sample may be carry-over from other donors' samples. Each CDR3 is given with its conserved first and last residue. Each record gives: D gene, clone size, CDR3 length, J gene, V gene, CDR3 DNA, CDR3 protein. A D gene is named only where the DNA matches it firmly. Expanded clones are given a class, and other clones once, few, many or no size at all.

>TRBD1|many|19|TRBJ1-1|TRBV15
TGTGCCACCAGCAGAGATTGGAAGGACAGGGGTGTACTGAACACTGAAGCTTTCTTT
CATSRDWKDRGVLNTEAFF
>NA|many|15|TRBJ1-5|TRBV6-1
TGTGCCAGCAGTGAGGGCAGGCTATTCAATCAGCCCCAGCATTTT
CASSEGRLFNQPQHF
>NA|many|12|TRBJ2-1|TRBV2
TGTGCCACCCTGGTCCAACTCAATGAGCAGTTCTTC
CATLVQLNEQFF
>NA|many|18|TRBJ2-5|TRBV7-2
TGTGCCAGCAGACGGTGGGGAGGGGGGGGAACGAACCAAGAGACCCAGTACTTC
CASRRWGGGGTNQETQYF
>NA|many|16|TRBJ2-3|TRBV9
TGTGCCAGCAGCGTAGCTACAGGGTCTAGCACAGATACGCAGTATTTT
CASSVATGSSTDTQYF
>NA|many|16|TRBJ2-7|TRBV19
TGTGCCAGTAGTAGAGGACCCCTAGACCCGGCCTACGAGCAGTACTTC
CASSRGPLDPAYEQYF
>NA|many|13|TRBJ1-1|TRBV27
TGTGCCAGCAGTTCCTACGGACTGAGTGAAGCTTTCTTT
CASSSYGLSEAFF
>NA|many|14|TRBJ2-3|TRBV30
TGTGCCTGGAGGAGGAGGGGATCGACAGATACGCAGTATTTT
CAWRRRGSTDTQYF
>TRBD1|many|14|TRBJ2-2|TRBV20-1
TGCAGTGCTAGAAAGGGGGCGGGCACCGGGGAGCTGTTTTTT
CSARKGAGTGELFF
>NA|many|15|TRBJ1-4|TRBV20-1
TGCAGTGCTAGAGATCCGGGACAAACTAATGAAAAACTGTTTTTT
CSARDPGQTNEKLFF
>NA|many|10|TRBJ2-7|TRBV2
TGTGCCAGCAAACGGGACAAGCAGTACTTC
CASKRDKQYF
>NA|few|17|TRBJ2-7|TRBV20-1
TGCAGTGCTAGAGATTATACAATGGACAGCGGCTCCTACGAGCAGTACTTC
CSARDYTMDSGSYEQYF
>TRBD2|many|15|TRBJ2-3|TRBV18
TGTGCCAGCCTCCGGGGGGAACTGAGCACAGATACGCAGTATTTT
CASLRGELSTDTQYF
>NA|many|13|TRBJ2-7|TRBV20-1
TGCAGTGCTCCGGGACGGGACCTCTACGAGCAGTACTTC
CSAPGRDLYEQYF
>TRBD2|many|18|TRBJ2-1|TRBV6-1
TGTGCCGTTAAAGGAGTAGCGGGAGGGGTAAGCTCCTACAATGAGCAGTTCTTC
CAVKGVAGGVSSYNEQFF
>TRBD2|many|17|TRBJ2-7|TRBV7-3
TGTGCCAGCAGCCCCGGACTAGCGGGAGGAAAAGCCTACGAGCAGTACTTC
CASSPGLAGGKAYEQYF
>NA|many|16|TRBJ2-5|TRBV24-1
TGTGCCACCAGTGATTTATCCAGCGTTAGCCAAGAGACCCAGTACTTC
CATSDLSSVSQETQYF
>TRBD1|many|15|TRBJ2-1|TRBV5-1
TGCGCCAGCAGCTTCGGACAGGGGGCTTACAATGAGCAGTTCTTC
CASSFGQGAYNEQFF
>NA|many|15|TRBJ2-3|TRBV9
TGTGCCAGCAGCGTGTCGGGAGTGCGGACGGATACGCAGTATTTT
CASSVSGVRTDTQYF
>TRBD2|many|13|TRBJ2-2|TRBV6-2/TRBV6-3
TGTGCCACGACTAGCGGAAACACCGGGGAGCTGTTTTTT
CATTSGNTGELFF
>TRBD1|many|13|TRBJ2-1|TRBV18
TGTGCCAGCTCAGCCGGGACAGGGGTCGAGCAGTTCTTC
CASSAGTGVEQFF
>TRBD1|many|13|TRBJ1-5|TRBV6-1
TGTGCCAGCAGTGGGGGACAGACCGGAGCCCAGCATTTT
CASSGGQTGAQHF
>NA|many|12|TRBJ2-1|TRBV12-3/TRBV12-4
TGTGCCAGCAGTCCCTCAGCGAGGGAGCAGTTCTTC
CASSPSAREQFF
>NA|few|14|TRBJ2-7|TRBV6-2/TRBV6-3
TGTGCCAGTAGACGTGGGGTTAAGCAAGGCGAGCAGTACTTC
CASRRGVKQGEQYF
>NA|many|12|TRBJ2-5|TRBV28
TGTGCCAGCAGTGACTTCCGGGAGACCCAGTACTTC
CASSDFRETQYF
>NA|NA|12|TRBJ1-2|TRBV2
TGTGCCAGCTACGAACATAGCTATGGCTACACCTTC
CASYEHSYGYTF
>NA|many|17|TRBJ2-1|TRBV5-4
TGTGCCAGCAGGTTCGGGAGACGAGCGAGCTCCTACAATGAGCAGTTCTTC
CASRFGRRASSYNEQFF
>TRBD2|few|18|TRBJ2-3|TRBV11-3
TGTGCCGGCAGCCTCGGGACTAGCGGGAATCTTAGCACAGATACGCAGTATTTT
CAGSLGTSGNLSTDTQYF
>TRBD2|NA|13|TRBJ2-7|TRBV28
TGTGCCACCGCTAGCGGGAGTAATAACGAGCAGTACTTC
CATASGSNNEQYF
>NA|few|15|TRBJ1-1|TRBV24-1
TGTGCCACCAGTGCCCCAGGGGAGGAGAGCACTGAAGCTTTCTTT
CATSAPGEESTEAFF
>NA|many|14|TRBJ1-1|TRBV20-1
TGCAGTGCCCGGGGGATTACGCCGAACACTGAAGCTTTCTTT
CSARGITPNTEAFF
>NA|many|15|TRBJ2-1|TRBV6-1
TGTGCCAGCAGCCCCCCGGGGGTTTCCTACAATGAGCAGTTCTTC
CASSPPGVSYNEQFF
>NA|many|15|TRBJ2-2|TRBV6-4
TGTGCCAGCAGCCGATCGACAGCGAACACCGGGGAGCTGTTTTTT
CASSRSTANTGELFF
>NA|few|15|TRBJ1-5|TRBV10-2
TGCGCCAGCAGTGAGGGACAGACTGGGAAACAGCCCCAGCATTTT
CASSEGQTGKQPQHF
>NA|NA|12|TRBJ2-3|TRBV7-8
TGTGCCAGCAGTTTGGGGGCACATACGCAGTATTTT
CASSLGAHTQYF
>NA|NA|16|TRBJ1-6|TRBV11-2
TGTGCCAGCAGCTTAGATCAGGGAGTTCAGAATTCACCCCTCCACTTT
CASSLDQGVQNSPLHF
>NA|many|15|TRBJ1-6|TRBV28
TGTGCCAGCAGGCCTCGGGGGGGGGTTAATTCACCCCTCCACTTT
CASRPRGGVNSPLHF
>NA|many|14|TRBJ1-1|TRBV19
TGTGCCAGTAGTACCCGGGACCGAAGGGCTGAAGCTTTCTTT
CASSTRDRRAEAFF
>TRBD1|few|14|TRBJ1-4|TRBV24-1
TGTGCCACCAGTGAAGGGGGCGCTAATGAAAAACTGTTTTTT
CATSEGGANEKLFF